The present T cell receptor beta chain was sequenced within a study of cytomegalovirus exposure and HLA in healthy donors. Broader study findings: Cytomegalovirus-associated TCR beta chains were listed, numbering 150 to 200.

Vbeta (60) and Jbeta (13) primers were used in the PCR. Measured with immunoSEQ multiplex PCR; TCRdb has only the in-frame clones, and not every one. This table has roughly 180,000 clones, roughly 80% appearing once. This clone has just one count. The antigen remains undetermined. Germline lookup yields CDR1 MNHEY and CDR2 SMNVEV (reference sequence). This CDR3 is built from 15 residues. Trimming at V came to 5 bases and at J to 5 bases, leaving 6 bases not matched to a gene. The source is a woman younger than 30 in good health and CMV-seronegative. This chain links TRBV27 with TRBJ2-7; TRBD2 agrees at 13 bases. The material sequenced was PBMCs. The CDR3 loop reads CASSTRTSGGNEQYF. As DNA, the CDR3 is TGTGCCAGCAGTACAAGGACTAGCGGGGGCAACGAGCAGTACTTC.